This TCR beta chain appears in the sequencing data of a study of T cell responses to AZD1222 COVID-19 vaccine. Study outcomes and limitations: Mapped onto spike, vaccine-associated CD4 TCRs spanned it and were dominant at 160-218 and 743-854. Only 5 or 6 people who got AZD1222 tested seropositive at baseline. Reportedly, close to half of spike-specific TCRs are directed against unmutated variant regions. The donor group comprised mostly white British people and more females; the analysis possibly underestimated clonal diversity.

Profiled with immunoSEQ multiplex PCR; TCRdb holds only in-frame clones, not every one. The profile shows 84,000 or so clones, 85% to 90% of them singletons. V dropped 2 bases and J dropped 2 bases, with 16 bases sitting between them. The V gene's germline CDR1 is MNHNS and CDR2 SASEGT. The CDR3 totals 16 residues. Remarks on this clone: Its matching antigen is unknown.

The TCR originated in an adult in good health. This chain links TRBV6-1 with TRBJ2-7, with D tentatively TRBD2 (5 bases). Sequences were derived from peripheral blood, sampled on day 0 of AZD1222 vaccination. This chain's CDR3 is CASSELAQKATYEQYF. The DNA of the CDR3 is TGTGCCAGCAGTGAACTAGCACAGAAAGCGACCTACGAGCAGTACTTC.